Below, 25 T cell receptor beta chains from the same sample are listed, as sequenced in a study of cytomegalovirus exposure and HLA in healthy donors. The PCR contained 60 Vbeta and 13 Jbeta primers. Data came from immunoSEQ multiplex PCR; TCRdb stores just in-frame clones and leaves some out. Found here are more than 85,000 clones, nearly 85% of them singletons; the top ten hold 5.5% to 7%. The source material was PBMCs. The receptors were gathered from a man between 18 and 29 years old in good health and CMV-seronegative.

V and J are TRBV19 and TRBJ1-1, with 7 bases fitting TRBD1. J lost 0 bases, V lost 7 bases, and 8 bases had no gene match. The CDR3 has 15 amino acids. CDR1 is LNHDA, CDR2 SQIVND, per germline (reference sequence). CDR3 residues: CASTPTGSLNTEAFF. For the CDR3, the DNA is TGTGCCAGTACCCCGACAGGGAGCTTGAACACTGAAGCTTTCTTT.

The gene calls are TRBV6-4 and TRBJ2-1; 9 bases align to TRBD2. Germline V gives CDR1 MRHNA, CDR2 SNTAGT. V dropped 0 bases and J dropped 7; count of bases not matched to a gene: 7. This CDR3 has 16 residues. The CDR3 DNA follows: TGTGCCAGCAGTGACTCTGGGACTAGCAGAGGGAATGAGCAGTTCTTC. Translating gives CASSDSGTSRGNEQFF.

The V and J genes are TRBV6-1 and TRBJ1-1; the D is unclear. The CDR3 extends over 13 amino acids. Germline CDR1 MNHNS, CDR2 SASEGT. The germline V and J ends were trimmed by 3 bases and 1 base, with 6 bases remaining between them. The CDR3 spells CASSDTGNTEAFF. CDR3 bases: TGTGCCAGCAGTGATACGGGGAACACTGAAGCTTTCTTT.

This clone was detected once. The rearrangement uses TRBV10-1 and TRBJ2-1; 13 positions agree with TRBD2. The V segment lost 0 bases and the J segment 1 base; nucleotides outside the gene matches: 0. Germline-derived CDR1 and CDR2 are WNHNN and SYGVQD (reference sequence). The CDR3 length is 17 residues. The CDR3 region has the DNA TGCGCCAGCAGTGAGTCGGGACTAGCGGGATCCTACAATGAGCAGTTCTTC. It is translated as CASSESGLAGSYNEQFF.

V and J are TRBV27 and TRBJ2-3, with 14 bases fitting TRBD2. CDR3 length: 17 residues. Germline V lookup: CDR1 MNHEY, CDR2 SMNVEV (reference sequence). V was pared by 2 bases and J by 5 bases, with 6 bases of the junction left unmatched. The CDR3 is CASSLLGLAGEKDTQYF. As DNA, the CDR3 is TGTGCCAGCAGTTTACTGGGACTAGCGGGAGAAAAAGATACGCAGTATTTT.

The J gene is TRBJ1-5, the V gene TRBV11-2; unclear D gene. CDR3 length equals 15 residues. The V and J ends lost 5 bases and 1 base respectively, with 12 bases between them. The V gene's germline CDR1 is SGHAT and CDR2 FQNNGV. CDR3 loop: CASSPARGSNQPQHF. The CDR3 DNA reads as TGTGCCAGCAGCCCCGCCCGGGGAAGCAATCAGCCCCAGCATTTT.

CDR3 DNA: TGTGCCACCAGCAGCTTGACTAGCGGGAAACCCGAGCAGTACTTC. Protein sequence: CATSSLTSGKPEQYF. The chain joins TRBV15 to TRBJ2-7; TRBD2 matches at 11 bases. Looked up from germline, CDR1 is LNHNV and CDR2 is YYDKDF (reference sequence). V shed 3 bases, J shed 6 bases, and the junction held 7 bases outside the gene matches. This CDR3 contains 15 residues. Full variable domain (rest looked up from reference TRBV15 and TRBJ2-7): DAMVIQNPRYQVTQFGKPVTLSCSQTLNHNVMYWYQQKSSQAPKLLFHYYDKDFNNEADTPDNFQSRRPNTSFCFLDIRSPGLGDTAMYLCATSSLTSGKPEQYFGPGTRLTVT.

This chain joins TRBV27 and TRBJ1-5, with 7 bases identical to TRBD1. The CDR3 totals 15 residues. The germline V gene encodes CDR1 MNHEY and CDR2 SMNVEV (reference sequence). The ends lost 5 bases at V and 2 bases at J; junction bases unmatched: 6. CDR3 DNA sequence: TGTGCCAGCAGTAGGACAGGACCGGGCAATCAGCCCCAGCATTTT. Its translation: CASSRTGPGNQPQHF.

The gene calls are TRBV14 and TRBJ1-1, with D unclear. The V end was cut by 4 bases, the J end by 3 bases, with 15 bases between. Germline CDR1 and CDR2: SGHDN and FVKESK. The CDR3 has 15 residues. For the CDR3, the DNA is TGTGCCAGCAGCCCCCGCCCAGGTCATTACACTGAAGCTTTCTTT. Residues: CASSPRPGHYTEAFF.

V gene TRBV5-8 combines with J gene TRBJ2-3; D unclear. Trimming pared 4 bases from V and 5 bases from J, leaving 11 bases between. Per germline, CDR1 SGHTS and CDR2 YDEGEE. There are 13 residues in the CDR3. CDR3 amino acids: CASSPRLVDTQYF. Here the CDR3 DNA reads TGTGCCAGCAGCCCTCGACTGGTAGATACGCAGTATTTT.

As to this clone: This CDR3 is missing its conserved last phenylalanine or tryptophan, likely due to a read error. J is TRBJ1-2 and V is TRBV7-9, with TRBD1 matching over 7 bases. Germline V gene lookup returns CDR1 SEHNR and CDR2 FQNEAQ (reference sequence). The CDR3 loop spans 15 amino acids. With V trimmed by 4 bases and J by 5 bases, 10 bases remained unmatched. As DNA, the CDR3 is TGTGCCAGCAGCTCGAGGGGGCGCCAAGCATATGGCTACACCCTC. Its translation is CASSSRGRQAYGYTL.

The rearrangement uses TRBV9 and TRBJ2-7; 8 nucleotides match TRBD1. With 0 bases clipped from V and 3 bases from J, the junction kept 2 bases outside the gene matches. CDR1 and CDR2 from the germline V gene are SGDLS and YYNGEE. The CDR3 loop spans 14 amino acids. The CDR3 region has the DNA TGTGCCAGCAGCGTAGAAACAGGGGGCTACGAGCAGTACTTC. It translates to CASSVETGGYEQYF.

This chain joins TRBV9 and TRBJ2-1, with TRBD2 identical over 12 bases. This CDR3 contains 17 residues. With V trimmed by 2 bases and J by 7 bases, 10 bases remained unmatched. The germline CDR1 and CDR2 sequences are SGDLS and YYNGEE. The CDR3, as DNA: TGTGCCAGCAGCGTCGATCTAGCGGGAGGGCCGGGGAATGAGCAGTTCTTC. Translated: CASSVDLAGGPGNEQFF.

The genes are TRBV4-3 and TRBJ2-7, with TRBD2 matching over 9 bases. From germline, CDR1 is LGHNA and CDR2 YSLEER. V was pared by 0 bases and J by 2 bases, with 8 bases of the junction left unmatched. The CDR3 spans 17 residues. The CDR3 loop reads CASSQEWASGTPYEQYF. The CDR3 nucleotides read TGCGCCAGCAGCCAAGAGTGGGCTAGCGGGACCCCCTACGAGCAGTACTTC.

The chain carries TRBV27 and TRBJ1-2; D ambiguous. Trimming took 0 bases from V and 2 from J, leaving 7 bases between them. The CDR3 extends over 14 amino acids. Per germline, CDR1 MNHEY and CDR2 SMNVEV (reference sequence). The CDR3 DNA is TGTGCCAGCAGTTTATCGGGCCGGAACTATGGCTACACCTTC. Protein product: CASSLSGRNYGYTF.

The chain is built from TRBV5-1 and TRBJ2-2, with 11 bases aligning to TRBD1. This CDR3 is 17 amino acids long. Per the germline V gene, CDR1 is SGHRS and CDR2 is YFSETQ. With V trimmed by 0 bases and J by 2 bases, 3 bases remained unmatched. CDR3 DNA sequence: TGCGCCAGCAGCTTGGTTCGGACAGGGGGCAACACCGGGGAGCTGTTTTTT. It encodes CASSLVRTGGNTGELFF. The full variable domain, its missing parts supplied by reference TRBV5-1 and TRBJ2-2, is KAGVTQTPRYLIKTRGQQVTLSCSPISGHRSVSWYQQTPGQGLQFLFEYFSETQRNKGNFPGRFSGRQFSNSRSEMNVSTLELGDSALYLCASSLVRTGGNTGELFFGEGSRLTVL.

The chain combines TRBV7-2 with TRBJ2-7, with D possibly TRBD2 on 5 matching bases. Between the trimmed V and J ends, which lost 5 bases and 3 bases, there was a span of 11 bases. Germline loops: CDR1 SGHTA, CDR2 FQGNSA. The length of the CDR3 is 13 residues. CDR3 protein: CASSLYGIYEQYF. The CDR3 nucleotides read TGTGCCAGCAGCCTATACGGGATCTACGAGCAGTACTTC.

About this clone itself: One end of the junction does not line up with germline, which may come from a read error. This chain uses TRBV7-9 with TRBJ1-2; 11 positions agree with TRBD1. Germline V gene sequence: CDR1 SEHNR, CDR2 FQNEAQ (reference sequence). The CDR3 consists of 13 residues. CDR3: CSSSLGTGGSYTF. CDR3 nucleotide sequence: TGTTCCAGCAGCTTAGGGACAGGGGGAAGCTACACCTTC.

This chain joins TRBV15 and TRBJ1-5; D perhaps matches TRBD1 (6 bases). This CDR3 comprises 17 residues. Germline V gives CDR1 LNHNV, CDR2 YYDKDF (reference sequence). Trimming took off 2 bases at V and 3 bases at J, with 17 bases between the two ends. This chain's CDR3 is CATSRLTLNRANQPQHF. As DNA, the CDR3 is TGTGCCACCAGCAGACTGACCCTGAACAGGGCCAATCAGCCCCAGCATTTT.

V usage is TRBV27 and J usage is TRBJ2-7; 8 bases align to TRBD1. J gave up 2 bases and V 7 bases, and 7 bases lay outside the gene matches. CDR1 is MNHEY and CDR2 is SMNVEV in the germline V gene (reference sequence). CDR3 size: 14 residues. The CDR3 sequence: CASNPTGAAYEQYF. CDR3 sequence (DNA): TGTGCCAGCAATCCGACAGGGGCCGCCTACGAGCAGTACTTC.

The rearrangement joins TRBV19 to TRBJ1-2, with D hard to call. Germline lookup yields CDR1 LNHDA and CDR2 SQIVND (reference sequence). V lost 0 bases to trimming and J lost 1 base, with 9 bases between them. The length of the CDR3 is 15 residues. The CDR3 here is CASSIDVGLNYGYTF. The CDR3 region has the DNA TGTGCCAGTAGTATAGATGTGGGCCTTAACTATGGCTACACCTTC.

This chain connects TRBV7-6 to TRBJ2-3; perhaps TRBD2 as D (6 bases). CDR1 SGHVS and CDR2 FNYEAQ come from the germline V gene. V lost 5 bases and J lost 2, with 11 bases in between. The CDR3 loop spans 14 amino acids. The CDR3 DNA reads TGTGCCAGCAGCCGTAGCGGAAACACAGATACGCAGTATTTT. Translated: CASSRSGNTDTQYF. Variable domain in full (rest from reference TRBV7-6 and TRBJ2-3): GAGVSQSPRYKVTKRGQDVALRCDPISGHVSLYWYRQALGQGPEFLTYFNYEAQQDKSGLPNDRFSAERPEGSISTLTIQRTEQRDSAMYRCASSRSGNTDTQYFGPGTRLTVL.

The chain is built from TRBV28 and TRBJ1-5, with D tentatively TRBD1 (6 bases). With 4 bases removed from V and 6 bases from J, the gap between germline ends came to 10 bases. Germline loops: CDR1 MDHEN, CDR2 SYDVKM. The CDR3 runs 13 residues. The CDR3 here is CASSWTVFQPQHF. CDR3 coding DNA: TGTGCCAGCAGTTGGACAGTTTTTCAGCCCCAGCATTTT.

The table lists this clone with a count of one. The J gene is TRBJ2-7, the V gene TRBV10-2; a weak D match, TRBD1 (5 bases). Deletions cut 6 bases from V and 7 bases from J, with 10 bases between. Germline V CDR1 and CDR2: WSHSY, SAAADI. The length of the CDR3 is 11 residues. In nucleotides, the CDR3 is TGCGCCAGCAGCCCCCCAGGGGAGCAGTACTTC. Protein: CASSPPGEQYF.

The CDR3 nucleotides read TGTGCCAGCAGCGAGTCAGCGGGAGTAGAGACCCAGTACTTC. Translating gives CASSESAGVETQYF. The genes are TRBV7-2 and TRBJ2-5; 8 bases are a match to TRBD2. CDR3 length equals 14 residues. Germline CDR1 is SGHTA and CDR2 is FQGNSA. The junction had 6 bases not matched to a gene; V was cut back by 5 bases and J by 4 bases. Looking up the rest from reference TRBV7-2 and TRBJ2-5 gives the full variable domain: GAGVSQSPSNKVTEKGKDVELRCDPISGHTALYWYRQSLGQGLEFLIYFQGNSAPDKSGLPSDRFSAERTGGSVSTLTIQRTQQEDSAVYLCASSESAGVETQYFGPGTRLLVL.